This TCR beta chain was sequenced in a study of OX40 agonist ivuxolimab in advanced cancers. Overall study findings and caveats: Among the lowest peripheral clonal expansion occurred in 0.1-3.0 mg/kg partial responders.

The repertoire was sequenced with immunoSEQ multiplex PCR; TCRdb's copy has only in-frame clones and lacks some. This sample has 75,000 to 85,000 clones, with around 90% found just once. Turning to this clone: The antigen is unknown.

V shed 2 bases and J 2 bases; nucleotides not matched to a gene: 0. Germline CDR1 reads MDHEN; CDR2 reads SYDVKM. The CDR3 is 15 amino acids. The chain joins TRBV28 to TRBJ1-5; 10 positions match TRBD1. This sequence was found in an adult with an advanced solid tumor such as melanoma, head and neck, liver or kidney cancer. The sequences come from CD4+ or CD8+ T cells sorted from blood, collected in a trial of the OX40 agonist ivuxolimab. The CDR3, as DNA: TGTGCCAGCAGTTTAGGGACAGGGGGCAATCAGCCCCAGCATTTT. Its protein product is CASSLGTGGNQPQHF.